Following are 28 T cell receptor beta chains from one sample sequenced in a study of T-cell reconstitution after alpha-beta-depleted transplantation in children. Preparation of the TCRbeta library involved a method that used unique molecular identifiers. TCRdb recomputed calls from the PCR reads with MiXCR, one row per CDR3 protein. Of fewer than 750,000 distinct CDR3 sequences listed, about 21% were seen once; the top ten hold around 14%. Sequenced material: PBMCs, mostly from graft donor cells, taken 360 days after TCRalphabeta/CD19-depleted stem cell transplant. These receptors all stem from a boy under three years old who had a stem cell transplant for acute myeloid leukemia, so the T cells may come from the graft donor.

This clonotype was detected a few times. The chain employs TRBV7-9 and TRBJ2-2; D remains unclear. Germline V gene data show CDR1 as SEHNR and CDR2 as FQNEAQ (reference sequence). V lost 2 bases, J lost 4 bases, and 5 bases lay in between. This CDR3 is 13 amino acids long. This CDR3 is CASSLQVTGELFF. The DNA for the CDR3 is TGTGCCAGCAGCTTACAAGTCACCGGGGAGCTGTTTTTT.

There are a few counts of this clonotype. J is TRBJ2-1 and V is TRBV12-3 or TRBV12-4; either TRBD1 or TRBD2 may fit D (5 bases each). The CDR3 is 18 residues long. The V end was cut by 0 bases, the J end by 5 bases, with 20 bases between. CDR3 loop: CASSLAGSFRDANNEQFF. CDR3 coding DNA: TGTGCCAGCAGTTTAGCGGGGAGCTTCCGGGACGCCAACAATGAGCAGTTCTTC.

J is TRBJ1-5 and V is TRBV5-1; a weak D match, TRBD1 (6 bases). Germline V lookup: CDR1 SGHRS, CDR2 YFSETQ. This CDR3 spans 15 amino acids. Between the trimmed V and J ends, which lost 5 bases and 3 bases, there was a span of 15 bases. The CDR3 DNA reads as TGCGCCAGCAGACCGACAGGAGGATACAATCAGCCCCAGCATTTT. Protein: CASRPTGGYNQPQHF. The variable domain in full, with the rest retrieved from reference TRBV5-1 and TRBJ1-5, is KAGVTQTPRYLIKTRGQQVTLSCSPISGHRSVSWYQQTPGQGLQFLFEYFSETQRNKGNFPGRFSGRQFSNSRSEMNVSTLELGDSALYLCASRPTGGYNQPQHFGDGTRLSIL.

This clonotype appeared a few times. The rearrangement links TRBV12-3 or TRBV12-4 to TRBJ2-7, with D possibly being TRBD2 (5 bases). The CDR3 runs to 12 residues. The V and J ends lost 8 bases and 3 bases respectively, with 11 bases between them. The CDR3 nucleotides are TGTGCCAGCGGGCTAGCTCTCTACGAGCAGTACTTC. Translating it yields CASGLALYEQYF.

This clonotype was detected many times. The V call is TRBV28, the J call TRBJ1-1; no firm D call. This CDR3 contains 11 residues. Germline V gene data show CDR1 as MDHEN and CDR2 as SYDVKM. The V and J ends lost 5 bases and 7 bases respectively, with 8 bases between them. CDR3 sequence reads: CASSRGNEAFF. CDR3 in DNA: TGTGCCAGCAGTCGAGGGAATGAAGCTTTCTTT.

The chain uses TRBV13 and TRBJ2-3; TRBD1 matches 8 bases. With V trimmed by 5 bases and J by 5 bases, 6 bases remained unmatched. This CDR3 has 14 amino acids. The germline V gene has CDR1 PRHDT and CDR2 FYEKMQ (reference sequence). The CDR3 region is CASSTNTGGDTQYF. The CDR3 DNA reads as TGTGCCAGCAGCACCAATACAGGGGGAGATACGCAGTATTTT.

This clonotype was recorded many times. The chain is built from TRBV15 and TRBJ2-5; TRBD2 aligns across 7 bases. There are 16 residues in the CDR3. Germline values: CDR1 LNHNV, CDR2 YYDKDF (reference sequence). Trimming cost V 5 bases and J 0 bases; bases outside gene matches: 9. In DNA form, the CDR3 reads TGTGCCACCAGCTCCCCGGGGGGTGACTACCAAGAGACCCAGTACTTC. Translated, it gives CATSSPGGDYQETQYF.

The chain is built from TRBV12-3 or TRBV12-4 and TRBJ2-2; TRBD2 might be the D (6 bases). V was pared by 7 bases and J by 3 bases, with 12 bases between. The CDR3 extends over 14 amino acids. The CDR3 loop is CASIPGLYTGELFF. The CDR3 DNA is TGTGCCAGCATCCCGGGACTTTACACCGGGGAGCTGTTTTTT.

CDR3 loop: CASSYRYGWNQPQHF. CDR3 nucleotides: TGTGCCAGCAGTTACAGATACGGTTGGAATCAGCCCCAGCATTTT. The V gene is TRBV6-5, the J gene TRBJ1-5, with D hard to call. Germline CDR1 is MNHEY and CDR2 is SVGAGI. V lost 2 bases, J lost 4 bases, and 12 bases lay in between. This CDR3 contains 15 residues.

This clonotype was found a few times. For the CDR3, the DNA is TGCAGTGCTAGAGATTCATGGCCCACAGACTACGAGCAGTACTTC. As protein: CSARDSWPTDYEQYF. This sequence joins TRBV20-1 and TRBJ2-7; D unresolved. The length of the CDR3 is 15 residues. Germline-derived CDR1 and CDR2 are DFQATT and SNEGSKA (reference sequence). Between the trimmed V and J ends, which lost 0 bases and 3 bases, there was a span of 15 bases.

There are a few counts of this clonotype. CDR3 nucleotides: TGTGCCAGCAGTTTATTCCGTCCCCCTCCGGCGGGCTACACCTTC. Protein: CASSLFRPPPAGYTF. The chain combines TRBV28 with TRBJ1-2; D call uncertain. Germline loops: CDR1 MDHEN, CDR2 SYDVKM. The CDR3 has 15 amino acids. Trimming stripped 1 base from V and 8 bases from J, with 17 bases between.

At least ten counts were recorded for this clonotype. J is TRBJ2-3 and V is TRBV6-5; D is unclear. The CDR3 has 13 amino acids. Germline V lookup: CDR1 MNHEY, CDR2 SVGAGI. Trimming shortened V by 0 bases and J by 1 base, and 2 bases separated the two germline ends. CDR3: CASSYSGTDTQYF. CDR3 DNA sequence: TGTGCCAGCAGTTACTCAGGCACAGATACGCAGTATTTT.

V usage is TRBV12-3 or TRBV12-4 and J usage is TRBJ2-5; the D gene is possibly TRBD1 (7 bases). The length of the CDR3 is 13 residues. V was shortened by 3 bases and J by 5 bases, with 10 bases between the two germline ends. This CDR3 is CASSLEGAETQYF. The CDR3 DNA reads as TGTGCCAGCAGTTTGGAGGGGGCTGAGACCCAGTACTTC.

This clonotype was picked up many times. The chain couples TRBV7-8 to TRBJ2-3; 10 nucleotides agree with TRBD2. Per the germline V gene, CDR1 is SGHVS and CDR2 is FQNEAQ. The CDR3 totals 17 residues. Trimming removed 3 bases from V and 5 bases from J; junction bases left unmatched: 11. CDR3 protein: CASSFPWLAGEIDTQYF. For the CDR3, the DNA is TGTGCCAGCAGCTTCCCCTGGCTAGCGGGGGAGATAGATACGCAGTATTTT.

This clonotype was counted ten times or more. The CDR3 loop reads CSAASGNVKVQYF. The CDR3 DNA is TGCAGTGCAGCCTCAGGGAACGTTAAGGTGCAGTACTTC. The gene calls are TRBV20-1 and TRBJ2-7; a weak D match, TRBD1 (5 bases). Trimming took 6 bases from V and 9 from J, leaving 21 bases between them. The V gene's germline CDR1 is DFQATT and CDR2 SNEGSKA (reference sequence). The CDR3 extends over 13 amino acids.

This clonotype was detected many times. V and J are TRBV29-1 and TRBJ2-5; D gene uncertain. The CDR3 consists of 11 residues. Trimming took off 4 bases at V and 2 bases at J, with 5 bases between the two ends. Per the germline V gene, CDR1 is SQVTM and CDR2 is ANQGSEA. CDR3 in DNA: TGCAGCGTTGCGACTCAAGAGACCCAGTACTTC. Residues: CSVATQETQYF.

The chain employs TRBV9 and TRBJ2-1; 9 nucleotides align to TRBD2. The V gene's germline CDR1 is SGDLS and CDR2 YYNGEE. J lost 7 bases, V lost 0 bases, and 11 bases had no gene match. The CDR3 extends over 17 amino acids. The DNA for the CDR3 is TGTGCCAGCAGCGTAGCTTTGGCGGGGGGGCCGAAGAATGAGCAGTTCTTC. It translates to CASSVALAGGPKNEQFF.

The chain uses TRBV7-2 and TRBJ1-1, with a tentative D call TRBD1 (5 bases). The V end was cut by 5 bases, the J end by 12 bases, with 16 bases between. CDR3 length: 12 residues. CDR1 SGHTA and CDR2 FQGNSA come from the germline V gene. The CDR3 DNA is TGTGCCAGCAGCACGGGGCGGGTCGGGCCTTTCTTT. Translating it yields CASSTGRVGPFF.

The chain joins TRBV5-1 to TRBJ1-2; TRBD1 is a possible D gene (6 bases). Trimming took off 4 bases at V and 6 bases at J, with 19 bases between the two ends. This CDR3 is built from 15 residues. Germline V gene data show CDR1 as SGHRS and CDR2 as YFSETQ. The CDR3 protein is CASSDLQGIQNGYTF. The DNA for the CDR3 is TGCGCCAGCAGCGATTTACAGGGTATCCAAAATGGCTACACCTTC.

Ten or more counts support this clonotype. The CDR3 protein is CSALSTGAIQAFF. The CDR3 region has the DNA TGCAGTGCTCTTTCGACAGGGGCTATTCAAGCTTTCTTT. V and J are TRBV20-1 and TRBJ1-1; TRBD1 aligns across 8 bases. Germline V gives CDR1 DFQATT, CDR2 SNEGSKA (reference sequence). The CDR3 consists of 13 residues. The V segment lost 5 bases and the J segment 9 bases; nucleotides outside the gene matches: 11.

For this clonotype: Given a much more abundant clone one base away, this may be a read error. This chain connects TRBV10-3 to TRBJ2-5, with no clear D. CDR3 size: 11 residues. Germline V lookup: CDR1 ENHRY, CDR2 SYGVKD. The V gene lost 1 base and the J gene lost 5 bases, with 2 bases spanning the gap. CDR3 sequence: CAISEWETQYF. The CDR3 DNA is TGTGCCATCAGTGAGTGGGAGACCCAGTACTTC.

The genes are TRBV20-1 and TRBJ2-1; D perhaps matches TRBD2 (6 bases). This CDR3 is 11 amino acids long. Germline V lookup: CDR1 DFQATT, CDR2 SNEGSKA (reference sequence). Trimming took off 6 bases at V and 9 bases at J, with 12 bases between the two ends. CDR3 DNA sequence: TGCAGTGCCACGCCCGGGGGTGAGCAGTTCTTC. Its protein is CSATPGGEQFF.

This rearrangement joins TRBV7-2 to TRBJ1-2; 9 bases are a match to TRBD1. The CDR3 consists of 18 residues. With 0 bases clipped from V and 0 bases from J, the junction kept 8 bases outside the gene matches. The germline V gene has CDR1 SGHTA and CDR2 FQGNSA. The CDR3 DNA reads as TGTGCCAGCAGCTTAGCGGGGGACAGGGCTTCGGCTAACTATGGCTACACCTTC. It encodes CASSLAGDRASANYGYTF.

This rearrangement joins TRBV7-9 to TRBJ2-5; D is undetermined. Germline V gene data show CDR1 as SEHNR and CDR2 as FQNEAQ (reference sequence). V was clipped by 5 bases and J by 1 base, with 8 bases between them. The CDR3 has 13 residues. CDR3 coding DNA: TGTGCCAGCAGCCCAGAGTTCCAAGAGACCCAGTACTTC. Translated: CASSPEFQETQYF.

Notes on this clonotype: The CDR3 does not close with the conserved phenylalanine or tryptophan, likely indicating a read error. The chain carries TRBV29-1 and TRBJ2-3; TRBD1 matches at 8 bases. Germline assignment: CDR1 SQVTM and CDR2 ANQGSEA. The CDR3 consists of 14 residues. V was pared by 0 bases and J by 1 base, with 0 bases of the junction left unmatched. The CDR3 DNA is TGCAGCGTTGAAGAACAGGGGGGCACAGATACGCAGTATTGT. Translated: CSVEEQGGTDTQYC.

The V gene is TRBV27, the J gene TRBJ2-5, with 7 bases fitting TRBD1. This CDR3 contains 17 residues. Germline V gene data show CDR1 as MNHEY and CDR2 as SMNVEV (reference sequence). With V trimmed by 7 bases and J by 2 bases, 16 bases remained unmatched. CDR3 region: CASKKGQQSGEQETQYF. In DNA form, the CDR3 reads TGTGCCAGCAAAAAGGGACAGCAAAGTGGAGAACAAGAGACCCAGTACTTC.

This clonotype was detected many times. The chain recombines TRBV27 with TRBJ2-1; D is possibly TRBD1 or TRBD2 (6 bases each). V shed 3 bases and J shed 4 bases, with 16 bases lying between them. This CDR3 has 16 residues. Germline CDR1 and CDR2: MNHEY and SMNVEV (reference sequence). The CDR3 region is CASSFGVWGAYNEQFF. In nucleotides, the CDR3 is TGTGCCAGCAGTTTCGGGGTTTGGGGGGCGTACAATGAGCAGTTCTTC.

This clonotype was picked up a small number of times. The rearrangement joins TRBV15 to TRBJ2-5; tentative D call: TRBD2 (6 bases). The CDR3 sequence is 15 residues long. Germline values: CDR1 LNHNV, CDR2 YYDKDF (reference sequence). The ends were cut back, 5 bases at V and 2 bases at J, with 15 bases in the middle. Here the CDR3 reads CATSYRDSQQETQYF. The CDR3 nucleotides read TGTGCCACCAGCTATCGGGACTCGCAACAAGAGACCCAGTACTTC. Complete variable domain (other parts from reference TRBV15 and TRBJ2-5): DAMVIQNPRYQVTQFGKPVTLSCSQTLNHNVMYWYQQKSSQAPKLLFHYYDKDFNNEADTPDNFQSRRPNTSFCFLDIRSPGLGDTAMYLCATSYRDSQQETQYFGPGTRLLVL.